A selection of T cell receptor beta chains follows, all from one sample in a study of blood T cell repertoires in COVID-19. This table comes from immunoSEQ multiplex PCR, and its TCRdb copy is limited to in-frame clones, with some not included. The sample comprises fewer than 450,000 clones, about 90% of which are singletons, and 0.6% rests with the top ten. The specimen sequenced was PBMCs or T cells enriched from blood (not recorded which). The receptors were sampled from a man aged 18-30 years who had recovered from COVID-19. The CDR3 runs from the conserved cysteine through the conserved F or W. D genes are given only for firm matches. Not every row has a clone size; where given, it reads once, few, many or a size class.

d_gene: .
j_gene: TRBJ1-2
abundance: .
v_gene: TRBV28
CDR3nt: TGTGCCAGCAGTCTCAGGGGCGCAGTCTATGGCTACACCTTC
CDR3aa: CASSLRGAVYGYTF

d_gene: .
j_gene: TRBJ1-2
abundance: few
v_gene: TRBV28
CDR3nt: TGTGCCAGCAGTCTTACTACAGGGTACCACACCTTC
CDR3aa: CASSLTTGYHTF

d_gene: TRBD1
j_gene: TRBJ2-1
abundance: .
v_gene: TRBV3-1/TRBV3-2
CDR3nt: TGTGCCAGCAGCCGCAGGGGGCCCTACAATGAGCAGTTCTTC
CDR3aa: CASSRRGPYNEQFF

d_gene: TRBD1
j_gene: TRBJ1-6
abundance: .
v_gene: TRBV4-1
CDR3nt: TGCGCCAGCAGCCAGGAACAGGGGGCCCAAGGGTCACCCCTCCACTTT
CDR3aa: CASSQEQGAQGSPLHF

d_gene: .
j_gene: TRBJ1-2
abundance: .
v_gene: TRBV16
CDR3nt: TGTGCCAGCAGTCGTGACTGGGATGGCTACACCTTC
CDR3aa: CASSRDWDGYTF

d_gene: .
j_gene: TRBJ1-5
abundance: .
v_gene: TRBV5-1
CDR3nt: TGCGCCAGCAGCTTGACGGGGGACGAGCAGCCCCAGCATTTT
CDR3aa: CASSLTGDEQPQHF

d_gene: .
j_gene: TRBJ1-5
abundance: .
v_gene: TRBV4-2
CDR3nt: TGTGCCAGCAGCCAAGAGGGCTCGAGCAATCAGCCCCAGCATTTT
CDR3aa: CASSQEGSSNQPQHF

d_gene: .
j_gene: TRBJ1-5
abundance: .
v_gene: TRBV10-3
CDR3nt: TGTGCCATCAGTGAGTCGACAGATCAGCCCCAGCATTTT
CDR3aa: CAISESTDQPQHF

d_gene: TRBD2
j_gene: TRBJ2-2
abundance: few
v_gene: TRBV2
CDR3nt: TGTGCCAGCAGTGAAACTAGCGGGGGGGCGAACACCGGGGAGCTGTTTTTT
CDR3aa: CASSETSGGANTGELFF

d_gene: TRBD1
j_gene: TRBJ1-2
abundance: once
v_gene: TRBV27
CDR3nt: TGTGCCAGCAGGGACAGGGTGGGAGGCTACACCTTC
CDR3aa: CASRDRVGGYTF

d_gene: TRBD2
j_gene: TRBJ2-5
abundance: .
v_gene: TRBV3-1/TRBV3-2
CDR3nt: TGTGCCAGCAGCCAGGGACTAGCGAGGGCCCAGTACTTC
CDR3aa: CASSQGLARAQYF

d_gene: .
j_gene: TRBJ2-5
abundance: .
v_gene: TRBV28
CDR3nt: TGTGCCAGCAGTGGGGGCCTGGAAGAGACCCAGTACTTC
CDR3aa: CASSGGLEETQYF

d_gene: .
j_gene: TRBJ1-1
abundance: .
v_gene: TRBV27
CDR3nt: TGTGCCAGCAGTTTAGGACACCTGAACACTGAAGCTTTCTTT
CDR3aa: CASSLGHLNTEAFF

d_gene: TRBD1
j_gene: TRBJ1-4
abundance: .
v_gene: TRBV5-5
CDR3nt: TGTGCCAGCAGCTTGGGCAGGGGGTCAGGAGATGAAAAACTGTTTTTT
CDR3aa: CASSLGRGSGDEKLFF

d_gene: .
j_gene: TRBJ2-1
abundance: .
v_gene: TRBV28
CDR3nt: TGTGCCAGCAGGCCCCAGGGTAAAGTAGATGAGCAGTTCTTC
CDR3aa: CASRPQGKVDEQFF

d_gene: .
j_gene: TRBJ2-1
abundance: .
v_gene: TRBV2
CDR3nt: TGTGCCAGCAGTGAAATGGGTAGCAAGTCCGACCAGTTCTTC
CDR3aa: CASSEMGSKSDQFF

d_gene: .
j_gene: TRBJ2-1
abundance: .
v_gene: TRBV10-3
CDR3nt: TGTGCCATCAGTGAGGCAGGGAGGACCTACAATGAGCAGTTCTTC
CDR3aa: CAISEAGRTYNEQFF

d_gene: .
j_gene: TRBJ2-2
abundance: .
v_gene: TRBV6-6
CDR3nt: TGTGCCAGCAGTTCATCAGGGGGGCAAGCCGGGGAGCTGTTTTTT
CDR3aa: CASSSSGGQAGELFF

d_gene: .
j_gene: TRBJ1-3
abundance: .
v_gene: TRBV18
CDR3nt: TGTGCCAGCTCCACAACGGCAGGTGAAAACACCATATATTTT
CDR3aa: CASSTTAGENTIYF

d_gene: TRBD1
j_gene: TRBJ1-1
abundance: .
v_gene: TRBV6-5
CDR3nt: TGTGCCAGCAGTAGATTCACAGGGGGTGAAGCTTTCTTT
CDR3aa: CASSRFTGGEAFF

d_gene: TRBD1
j_gene: TRBJ2-1
abundance: .
v_gene: TRBV11-2
CDR3nt: TGTGCCAGCAGCTCAATTGCCGGGACAGCAACCTACAATGAGCAGTTCTTC
CDR3aa: CASSSIAGTATYNEQFF

d_gene: .
j_gene: TRBJ1-2
abundance: .
v_gene: TRBV6-2/TRBV6-3
CDR3nt: TGTGCCAGCAGTCGCGGGACCGTCGAAGGCTACACCTTC
CDR3aa: CASSRGTVEGYTF

d_gene: .
j_gene: TRBJ1-1
abundance: .
v_gene: TRBV13
CDR3nt: TGTGCCAGCAGCCGGGGGAACACTGAAGCTTTCTTT
CDR3aa: CASSRGNTEAFF

d_gene: TRBD1
j_gene: TRBJ2-1
abundance: .
v_gene: TRBV5-5
CDR3nt: TGTGCCAGCAGCTGGGCAGGGGGTTATGAGCAGTTCTTC
CDR3aa: CASSWAGGYEQFF

d_gene: TRBD1
j_gene: TRBJ1-5
abundance: .
v_gene: TRBV7-2
CDR3nt: TGTGCCAGCAGCTTAACAGGGGGCGGTCAGCCCCAGCATTTT
CDR3aa: CASSLTGGGQPQHF

d_gene: TRBD1
j_gene: TRBJ1-5
abundance: .
v_gene: TRBV7-9
CDR3nt: TGTGCCAGCAGCTCAACCGGGACAGGGTCTAATCAGCCCCAGCATTTT
CDR3aa: CASSSTGTGSNQPQHF

d_gene: .
j_gene: TRBJ2-2
abundance: .
v_gene: TRBV5-1
CDR3nt: TGCGCCAGCGCCCCGACCGCGGGGAACACCGGGGAGCTGTTTTTT
CDR3aa: CASAPTAGNTGELFF

d_gene: TRBD2
j_gene: TRBJ2-1
abundance: .
v_gene: TRBV9
CDR3nt: TGTGCCAGCAGCGTAGATCCGATTGGGGTAGCGGGGAATGAGCAGTTCTTC
CDR3aa: CASSVDPIGVAGNEQFF

d_gene: .
j_gene: TRBJ1-2
abundance: .
v_gene: TRBV24-1
CDR3nt: TGTGCCACCAGTGAGCAGGGGTACGGCTACACCTTC
CDR3aa: CATSEQGYGYTF

d_gene: TRBD2
j_gene: TRBJ2-7
abundance: .
v_gene: TRBV9
CDR3nt: TGTGCCAGCAGCGTAGGGACTAGCAGCCTCTACGAGCAGTACTTC
CDR3aa: CASSVGTSSLYEQYF

d_gene: .
j_gene: TRBJ1-5
abundance: once
v_gene: TRBV4-1
CDR3nt: TGCGCCAGCAGCCAAGGGTCCGGGAATCAGCCCCAGCATTTT
CDR3aa: CASSQGSGNQPQHF

d_gene: .
j_gene: TRBJ2-1
abundance: .
v_gene: TRBV5-4
CDR3nt: TGTGCCAGCAGCTTCGACAGGGCCGGGAGCTCCTACAATGAGCAGTTCTTC
CDR3aa: CASSFDRAGSSYNEQFF

d_gene: .
j_gene: TRBJ1-1
abundance: .
v_gene: TRBV19
CDR3nt: TGTGCCAGTAAATTTCGGAACAGGAACACTGAAGCTTTCTTT
CDR3aa: CASKFRNRNTEAFF

d_gene: .
j_gene: TRBJ1-4
abundance: few
v_gene: TRBV7-8
CDR3nt: TGTGCCAGCAATACAGGGTCGGCAACTAATGAAAAACTGTTTTTT
CDR3aa: CASNTGSATNEKLFF

d_gene: .
j_gene: TRBJ1-2
abundance: once
v_gene: TRBV19
CDR3nt: TGTGCCAGTAGTATCTTTTCAGGGATGAACTATGGCTACACCTTC
CDR3aa: CASSIFSGMNYGYTF

d_gene: .
j_gene: TRBJ1-1
abundance: .
v_gene: TRBV11-2
CDR3nt: TGTGCCAGCAGCTTAAGCTATACTGAAGCTTTCTTT
CDR3aa: CASSLSYTEAFF

d_gene: TRBD2
j_gene: TRBJ2-3
abundance: .
v_gene: TRBV30
CDR3nt: TGTGCCTGGAGTGGACGGGCTAGCGGGAGGGGAGATACGCAGTATTTT
CDR3aa: CAWSGRASGRGDTQYF

d_gene: TRBD1
j_gene: TRBJ1-5
abundance: .
v_gene: TRBV5-1
CDR3nt: TGCGCCAGCAGCCCGAACCCGACAGGGCTCGATCAGCCCCAGCATTTT
CDR3aa: CASSPNPTGLDQPQHF

d_gene: .
j_gene: TRBJ1-2
abundance: .
v_gene: TRBV2
CDR3nt: TGTGCCAGCAGTGGGGGGGGTGGCTACACCTTC
CDR3aa: CASSGGGGYTF

d_gene: TRBD2
j_gene: TRBJ2-7
abundance: .
v_gene: TRBV27
CDR3nt: TGTGCCAGCGGACTAGCGGGACCCAACGAGCAGTACTTC
CDR3aa: CASGLAGPNEQYF

d_gene: TRBD2
j_gene: TRBJ2-3
abundance: once
v_gene: TRBV6-1
CDR3nt: TGTGCCAGCAGTGAACCCCGTAGCGGGAGACGGTATTTT
CDR3aa: CASSEPRSGRRYF

d_gene: .
j_gene: TRBJ1-1
abundance: .
v_gene: TRBV6-5
CDR3nt: TGTGCCAGCAGTTACTTGGGCTCTGAAGCTTTCTTT
CDR3aa: CASSYLGSEAFF

d_gene: TRBD2
j_gene: TRBJ2-2
abundance: .
v_gene: TRBV7-2
CDR3nt: TGTGCCAGCAGCCCTAGCGGGATTGGCACCGGGGAGCTGTTTTTT
CDR3aa: CASSPSGIGTGELFF

d_gene: TRBD2
j_gene: TRBJ2-3
abundance: .
v_gene: TRBV15
CDR3nt: TGTGCCACCAGCATATCACTAGCGGGGAGCACAGATACGCAGTATTTT
CDR3aa: CATSISLAGSTDTQYF

d_gene: TRBD2
j_gene: TRBJ2-1
abundance: .
v_gene: TRBV30
CDR3nt: TGTGCCTGGAGTGTTGATGGCGGGAGCCTTTACAATGAGCAGTTCTTC
CDR3aa: CAWSVDGGSLYNEQFF

d_gene: .
j_gene: TRBJ1-3
abundance: .
v_gene: TRBV27
CDR3nt: TGTGCCAGCAGTTTACTATTCTCTGGAAACACCATATATTTT
CDR3aa: CASSLLFSGNTIYF

d_gene: TRBD1
j_gene: TRBJ1-2
abundance: .
v_gene: TRBV3-1/TRBV3-2
CDR3nt: TGTGCCAGCAGTCAAAGAACCGGGACAGGCAAGAACTATGGCTACACCTTC
CDR3aa: CASSQRTGTGKNYGYTF

d_gene: TRBD1
j_gene: TRBJ1-2
abundance: .
v_gene: TRBV5-1
CDR3nt: TGCGCCAGCAGCCCCGGGACAGGGGGCTATGGCTACACCTTC
CDR3aa: CASSPGTGGYGYTF

d_gene: TRBD1
j_gene: TRBJ2-1
abundance: .
v_gene: TRBV24-1
CDR3nt: TGTGCCACCAGTGAGTTACAGGGGGCAGTGGATGAGCAGTTCTTC
CDR3aa: CATSELQGAVDEQFF

d_gene: .
j_gene: TRBJ2-3
abundance: .
v_gene: TRBV2
CDR3nt: TGTGCCAGCAGAAAAGGGGGGGGCACAGATACGCAGTATTTT
CDR3aa: CASRKGGGTDTQYF

d_gene: .
j_gene: TRBJ2-3
abundance: .
v_gene: TRBV7-9
CDR3nt: TGTGCCAGCAGCTTATGGAGCGGCCCCACAGATACGCAGTATTTT
CDR3aa: CASSLWSGPTDTQYF

d_gene: TRBD1
j_gene: TRBJ1-5
abundance: .
v_gene: TRBV3-1/TRBV3-2
CDR3nt: TGTGCCAGCAGCCAGGTACAGGGGTCCAAGCCCCAGCATTTT
CDR3aa: CASSQVQGSKPQHF

d_gene: .
j_gene: TRBJ1-1
abundance: .
v_gene: TRBV7-8
CDR3nt: TGTGCCAGCAGCTTAAAGGGACACAACACTGAAGCTTTCTTT
CDR3aa: CASSLKGHNTEAFF

d_gene: .
j_gene: TRBJ1-2
abundance: .
v_gene: TRBV29-1
CDR3nt: TGCAGCGTTGAAGGTGGACAGACTAACTATGGCTACACCTTC
CDR3aa: CSVEGGQTNYGYTF

d_gene: TRBD2
j_gene: TRBJ2-2
abundance: .
v_gene: TRBV7-6
CDR3nt: TGTGCCAGCAGCCGTAGCGGGGGGGATACCGGGGAGCTGTTTTTT
CDR3aa: CASSRSGGDTGELFF